This is a list of T cell receptor beta chains from one sample in a study of cytomegalovirus exposure and HLA in healthy donors. Sequencing used immunoSEQ multiplex PCR; TCRdb keeps in-frame clones, though not all of them. There are 90,000 or so clones in the sample; approximately 71% occur only once, and more than 15% lies in the top ten. Sample: PBMCs. The receptors come from a woman aged 18-29 years in good health and CMV-seropositive. Both conserved end residues are part of each CDR3. The D gene is left open where the match is weak. Only some rows state a clone size, as once, few, many or a class for expanded clones.

V	J	D	size	length	CDR3	DNA
TRBV7-2	TRBJ2-2	-	-	15	CASSLARGGVGELFF	TGTGCCAGCAGCTTAGCTAGGGGTGGGGTCGGGGAGCTGTTTTTT
TRBV19	TRBJ2-7	-	-	15	CASSITALSSYEQYF	TGTGCCAGTAGTATTACAGCCCTTAGCTCCTACGAGCAGTACTTC
TRBV13	TRBJ2-7	-	-	14	CASSWGLAHREQYF	TGTGCCAGCAGCTGGGGTCTAGCCCACCGAGAGCAGTACTTC
TRBV29-1	TRBJ1-2	-	-	12	CSNAQSNYGYTF	TGCTCCAACGCTCAGTCCAACTATGGCTACACCTTC
TRBV6-5	TRBJ1-2	-	-	13	CASSLDSLYGYTF	TGTGCCAGCAGTTTGGACAGCCTCTATGGCTACACCTTC
TRBV16	TRBJ2-5	-	-	15	CASSPTRGGGETQYF	TGTGCCAGCAGCCCCACCAGGGGCGGAGGAGAGACCCAGTACTTC
TRBV9	TRBJ1-1	TRBD1	-	17	CASSVAGGTNLVTEAFF	TGTGCCAGCAGCGTCGCAGGGGGAACAAACCTGGTCACTGAAGCTTTCTTT
TRBV28	TRBJ2-7	-	-	16	CASSLIAGAGANEQYF	TGTGCCAGCAGTTTAATTGCGGGGGCGGGGGCCAACGAGCAGTACTTC
TRBV2	TRBJ1-5	-	-	15	CASSEKVGRNQPQHF	TGTGCCAGCAGTGAAAAAGTCGGGAGGAATCAGCCCCAGCATTTT
TRBV19	TRBJ2-7	TRBD1	few	15	CASSNTNRGNVEQYF	TGTGCCAGTAGTAATACAAACAGGGGCAACGTCGAGCAGTACTTC
TRBV28	TRBJ2-7	TRBD1	-	16	CAIQMTGGANYYEQYF	TGTGCCATCCAAATGACAGGGGGCGCCAATTACTACGAGCAGTACTTC
TRBV4-2	TRBJ2-1	-	-	16	CASSQDWGLSYNEQFF	TGTGCCAGCAGCCAAGATTGGGGGCTCTCCTACAATGAGCAGTTCTTC
TRBV6-1	TRBJ1-2	-	-	14	CASRPPGMPYGYTF	TGTGCCAGCAGACCGCCGGGGATGCCCTATGGCTACACCTTC
TRBV19	TRBJ1-6	-	-	14	CATSEIGFNSPLHF	TGTGCCACCTCGGAGATCGGATTTAATTCACCCCTCCACTTT
TRBV5-6	TRBJ2-1	TRBD2	-	14	CASSAEGTNYEQFF	TGTGCCAGCAGCGCCGAAGGGACTAATTATGAGCAGTTCTTC
TRBV27	TRBJ2-7	-	-	14	CASSSHQQGYEQYF	TGTGCCAGCAGTTCCCATCAACAGGGCTACGAGCAGTACTTC
TRBV2	TRBJ2-1	TRBD2	-	16	CASSEGGRALPNEQFF	TGTGCCAGCAGTGAAGGGGGGAGGGCCCTCCCAAATGAGCAGTTCTTC